This T cell receptor (beta chain) is drawn from a study of OX40 agonist ivuxolimab in advanced cancers. The method was immunoSEQ multiplex PCR; TCRdb's version includes in-frame clones alone and lacks a portion of them. The table has tens of thousands of clones, roughly 89% seen once. The material sequenced was CD4+ or CD8+ T cells sorted from blood, taken in a trial of the OX40 agonist ivuxolimab. The TCR originated in an adult with an advanced solid tumor such as melanoma, head and neck, liver or kidney cancer.

CDR3 bases: TGTGCCAGCAGCTTGGAAGTAGGTCAAGAGACCCAGTACTTC. This codes for CASSLEVGQETQYF. V usage is TRBV5-4 and J usage is TRBJ2-5; the D is unclear. This CDR3 is built from 14 residues. Germline-derived CDR1 and CDR2 are SGHNT and YYREEE (reference sequence). Trimming left V 0 bases short and J 2 bases short, with 8 bases between. Filled out from reference TRBV5-4 and TRBJ2-5, the complete variable domain reads ETGVTQSPTHLIKTRGQQVTLRCSSQSGHNTVSWYQQALGQGPQFIFQYYREEENGRGNFPPRFSGLQFPNYSSELNVNALELDDSALYLCASSLEVGQETQYFGPGTRLLVL.